A single sample gave rise to the 5 T cell receptor beta chains below, sequenced in a study of CD8 T cells in ankylosing spondylitis. TCRdb reprocessed the 5' RACE reads via MiXCR and lists one record per CDR3 protein. The sample has about 320,000 distinct CDR3 sequences, around a tenth seen once. The material sequenced was blood, either unsorted or a sorted T cell fraction (not recorded which). Receptor source: a female donor with ankylosing spondylitis or in good health (not recorded which).

This clonotype was detected many times. The chain carries TRBV5-1 and TRBJ1-5; D is undetermined. This CDR3 has 14 amino acids. CDR1 and CDR2 (germline): SGHRS, YFSETQ. V gave up 4 bases and J gave up 3 bases, with 11 bases separating them. The CDR3 nucleotides read TGCGCCAGCAGCCCTGGACCTACCAATCAGCCCCAGCATTTT. Its protein product is CASSPGPTNQPQHF. Full variable domain (remainder filled in from reference TRBV5-1 and TRBJ1-5): KAGVTQTPRYLIKTRGQQVTLSCSPISGHRSVSWYQQTPGQGLQFLFEYFSETQRNKGNFPGRFSGRQFSNSRSEMNVSTLELGDSALYLCASSPGPTNQPQHFGDGTRLSIL.

At least ten counts were recorded for this clonotype. The chain employs TRBV28 and TRBJ1-3, with 9 bases identical to TRBD1. This CDR3 comprises 15 residues. Germline V gene sequence: CDR1 MDHEN, CDR2 SYDVKM. V shed 4 bases, J shed 2 bases, and the junction held 3 bases outside the gene matches. The CDR3 DNA reads TGTGCCAGCAGTTACAGGGGGCGGGCTGGAAACACCATATATTTT. Translation: CASSYRGRAGNTIYF.

Concerning this clonotype itself: This may be a read error: a much more frequent sequence differs by one nucleotide. The chain combines TRBV10-3 with TRBJ1-6; tentative D call: TRBD1 (5 bases). The CDR3 contains 14 residues. The V gene's germline CDR1 is ENHRY and CDR2 SYGVKD. DNA for the CDR3: TGTGCCATCAGTGATCTCGACCGGGGGTCACCCCCCCACTTT. It codes for CAISDLDRGSPPHF.

This clonotype appeared many times. V gene TRBV7-2 combines with J gene TRBJ1-5; D is undetermined. The CDR3 is 12 residues long. The V end lost 5 bases, the J end lost 9 bases, and 11 bases lay between the germline ends. Germline CDR1 and CDR2: SGHTA and FQGNSA. The CDR3 DNA follows: TGTGCCAGCAGCCAGAGAGGACTGCCCCAGCATTTT. Its protein product is CASSQRGLPQHF.

This clonotype was seen at least ten times. The rearrangement uses TRBV27 and TRBJ2-2; D gene ambiguous. In germline, CDR1 is MNHEY, CDR2 SMNVEV (reference sequence). The CDR3 runs 14 residues. Trimming removed 7 bases from V and 7 bases from J, with 16 bases in between. The CDR3 region has the DNA TGTGCCAGCATCCTGGACCGCAGAGGCGGGGAGCTGTTTTTT. Its translation: CASILDRRGGELFF.